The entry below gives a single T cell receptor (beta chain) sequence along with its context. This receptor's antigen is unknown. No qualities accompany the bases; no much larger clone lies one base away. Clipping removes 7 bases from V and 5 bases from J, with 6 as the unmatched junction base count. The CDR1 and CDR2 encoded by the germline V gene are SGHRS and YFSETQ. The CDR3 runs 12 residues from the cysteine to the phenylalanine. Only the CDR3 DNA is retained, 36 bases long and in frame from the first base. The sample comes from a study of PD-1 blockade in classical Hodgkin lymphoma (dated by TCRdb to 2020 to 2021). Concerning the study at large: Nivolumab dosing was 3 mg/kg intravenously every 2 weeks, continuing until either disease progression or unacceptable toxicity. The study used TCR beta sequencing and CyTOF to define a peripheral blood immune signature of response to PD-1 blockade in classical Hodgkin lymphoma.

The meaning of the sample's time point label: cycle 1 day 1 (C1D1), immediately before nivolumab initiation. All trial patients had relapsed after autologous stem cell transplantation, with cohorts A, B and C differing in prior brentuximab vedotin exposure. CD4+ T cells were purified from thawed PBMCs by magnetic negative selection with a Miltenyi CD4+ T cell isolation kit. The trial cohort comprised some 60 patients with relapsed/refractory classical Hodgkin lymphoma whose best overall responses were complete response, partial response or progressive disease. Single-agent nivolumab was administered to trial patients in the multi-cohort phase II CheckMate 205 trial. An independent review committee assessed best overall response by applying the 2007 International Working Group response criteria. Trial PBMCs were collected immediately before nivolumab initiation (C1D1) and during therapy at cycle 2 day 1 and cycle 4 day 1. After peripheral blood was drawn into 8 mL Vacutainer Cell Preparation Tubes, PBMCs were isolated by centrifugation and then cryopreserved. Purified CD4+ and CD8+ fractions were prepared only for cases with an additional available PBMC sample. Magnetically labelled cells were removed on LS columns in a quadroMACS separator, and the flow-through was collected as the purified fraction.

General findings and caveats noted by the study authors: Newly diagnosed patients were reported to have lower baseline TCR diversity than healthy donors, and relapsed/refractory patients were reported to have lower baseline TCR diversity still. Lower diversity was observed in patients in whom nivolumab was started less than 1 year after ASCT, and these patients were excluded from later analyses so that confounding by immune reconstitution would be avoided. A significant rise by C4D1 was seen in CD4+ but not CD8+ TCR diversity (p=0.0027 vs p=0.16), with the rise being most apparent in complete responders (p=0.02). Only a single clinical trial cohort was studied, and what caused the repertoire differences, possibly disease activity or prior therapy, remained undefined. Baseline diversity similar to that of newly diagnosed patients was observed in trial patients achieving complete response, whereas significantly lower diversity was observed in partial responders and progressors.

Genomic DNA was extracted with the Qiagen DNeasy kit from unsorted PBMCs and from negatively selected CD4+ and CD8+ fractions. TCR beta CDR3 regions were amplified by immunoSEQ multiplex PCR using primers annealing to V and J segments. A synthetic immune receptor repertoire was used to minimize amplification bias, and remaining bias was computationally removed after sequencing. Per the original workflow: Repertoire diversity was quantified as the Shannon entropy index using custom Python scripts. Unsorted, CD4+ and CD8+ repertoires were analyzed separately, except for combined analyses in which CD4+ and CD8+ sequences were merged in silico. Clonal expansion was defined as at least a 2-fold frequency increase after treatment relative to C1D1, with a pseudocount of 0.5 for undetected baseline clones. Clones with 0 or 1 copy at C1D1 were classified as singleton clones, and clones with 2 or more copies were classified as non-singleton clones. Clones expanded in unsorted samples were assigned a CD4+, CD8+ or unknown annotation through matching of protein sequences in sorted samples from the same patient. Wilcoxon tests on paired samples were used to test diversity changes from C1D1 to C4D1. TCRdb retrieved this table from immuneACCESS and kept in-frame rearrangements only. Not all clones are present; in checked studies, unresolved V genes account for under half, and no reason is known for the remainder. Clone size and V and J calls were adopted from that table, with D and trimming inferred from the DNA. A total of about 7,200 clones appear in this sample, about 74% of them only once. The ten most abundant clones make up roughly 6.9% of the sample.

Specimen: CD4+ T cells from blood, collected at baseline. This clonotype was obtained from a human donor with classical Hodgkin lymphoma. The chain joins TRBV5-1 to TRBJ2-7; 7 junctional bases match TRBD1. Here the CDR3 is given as CASRDSGNEQYF. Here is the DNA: TGCGCCAGCCGGGACAGTGGAAACGAGCAGTACTTC.